Below are 11 T cell receptor beta chains sequenced from a single sample in a study of T cells after yellow fever vaccination. TCRdb analysed the 5' RACE reads with MiXCR anew, one entry per CDR3 protein. The profile shows around 360,000 distinct CDR3 sequences, around a tenth of them singletons. Material: PBMCs, obtained on the day of the first yellow fever vaccination. The origin of the receptors is a young man who received the YFV17D yellow fever vaccine.

This clonotype was counted a few times. The gene calls are TRBV18 and TRBJ1-4, with 8 nucleotides matching TRBD1. CDR1 and CDR2 from the germline V gene are KGHSH and LQKENI. The CDR3 loop spans 13 amino acids. J gave up 6 bases and V 8 bases, and 5 bases lay outside the gene matches. The CDR3 protein is CASQDRGDEKLFF. DNA of the CDR3: TGTGCCAGCCAAGACAGGGGAGATGAAAAACTGTTTTTT.

This clonotype was detected ten times or more. The J gene is TRBJ1-4, the V gene TRBV28; unclear D gene. Germline V gene sequence: CDR1 MDHEN, CDR2 SYDVKM. The CDR3 covers 14 residues. The V end lost 5 bases, the J end lost 7 bases, and 14 bases lay between the germline ends. CDR3 DNA sequence: TGTGCCAGCAGTCCCCCCAACAAAGGTGAAAAACTGTTTTTT. Translation gives CASSPPNKGEKLFF.

This clonotype turned up a few times. The chain has TRBV5-1 and TRBJ1-1, with 10 bases fitting TRBD1. Germline CDR1 SGHRS, CDR2 YFSETQ. The CDR3 sequence is 14 residues long. V lost 0 bases to trimming and J lost 13 bases; unmatched junction nucleotides: 9. The CDR3 nucleotides are TGCGCCAGCAGCTTGGGAGGGACAGGGGCGCCCAATTTCTTT. Amino acids: CASSLGGTGAPNFF.

The gene calls are TRBV9 and TRBJ1-1; tentatively, D is TRBD1 (5 bases). Trimming left V 2 bases short and J 6 bases short, with 11 bases between. This CDR3 has 13 residues. Germline values: CDR1 SGDLS, CDR2 YYNGEE. CDR3 in DNA: TGTGCCAGCAGCGTTAGCCCGGGACCTGAAGCTTTCTTT. This translates into CASSVSPGPEAFF.

This clonotype was counted between two and nine times. The rearrangement uses TRBV12-3 or TRBV12-4 and TRBJ1-1; D not certain. The CDR3 runs 15 residues. The germline V and J ends were trimmed by 5 bases and 2 bases, with 15 bases remaining between them. The CDR3 loop is CASSTKFGINTEAFF. The CDR3 coding sequence is TGTGCCAGCAGTACGAAATTCGGCATCAACACTGAAGCTTTCTTT.

This clonotype came up a few times. The V and J genes are TRBV5-1 and TRBJ1-2; D is unclear. Looked up from germline, CDR1 is SGHRS and CDR2 is YFSETQ. V was shortened by 1 base and J by 4 bases, with 5 bases between the two germline ends. The CDR3 spans 12 residues. The CDR3 spells CASSLTLYGYTF. The CDR3 DNA is TGCGCCAGCAGCTTGACCCTCTATGGCTACACCTTC.

This clonotype has only a few counts. This may be a read error, as it is one base from a much larger clone. This chain connects TRBV9 to TRBJ2-2, with 10 bases fitting TRBD1. The CDR3 length is 15 residues. Germline lookup yields CDR1 SGDLS and CDR2 YYNGEE. Trimming took 5 bases from V and 4 from J; bases not matched to a gene: 5. The CDR3 loop is CASSPGTGATGELFF. The CDR3 nucleotides read TGTGCCAGCAGTCCCGGGACAGGGGCCACCGGGGAGCTGTTTTTT.

This chain uses TRBV4-3 with TRBJ2-3; no firm D call. The V end lost 0 bases, the J end lost 2 bases, and 9 bases lay between the germline ends. Germline V lookup: CDR1 LGHNA, CDR2 YSLEER. The CDR3 sequence is 15 residues long. The CDR3 DNA sequence: TGCGCCAGCAGCCAAGATCTGGCTTCCACAGATACGCAGTATTTT. Translation: CASSQDLASTDTQYF.

The J gene is TRBJ2-2, the V gene TRBV3-2; the D call in the table, TRBD2, was not verified against the DNA. TRBV3-2 is a listed pseudogene. This CDR3 comprises 17 residues. DNA of the CDR3: TGTGCCAGCAGCTACCGACTAGCGGGGAGGAACACCGGGGAGCTGTTTTTT. Its translation is CASSYRLAGRNTGELFF.

This clonotype was counted between two and nine times. The V call is TRBV6-2 or TRBV6-3, the J call TRBJ2-5; the match to TRBD2 covers 10 bases. Germline trimming cut 4 bases from V and 0 bases from J; bases unmatched to any gene: 8. The CDR3 is 17 amino acids. Germline V gene lookup returns CDR1 MNHEY and CDR2 SVGEGT. The CDR3 bases are TGTGCCAGCAGTTTCCCCCAACTAGCGGGGTACCAAGAGACCCAGTACTTC. It encodes CASSFPQLAGYQETQYF.

The rearrangement links TRBV14 to TRBJ2-3; 8 positions agree with TRBD2. V was pared by 5 bases and J by 6 bases, with 4 bases of the junction left unmatched. The CDR3 is 13 residues long. The germline CDR1 and CDR2 sequences are SGHDN and FVKESK. CDR3 DNA: TGTGCCAGCAGCGGGACTAGTTCTGATACGCAGTATTTT. It specifies CASSGTSSDTQYF.